What follows are 11 T cell receptor beta chains derived from one specimen sequenced in a study of T-cell memory formation after mild COVID-19 (dated by TCRdb to about 2021). The library was made by 5' RACE. For sequencing, an Illumina NovaSeq 6000 was employed. Using fastp at Q25 and MiXCR, TCRdb reprocessed the public reads and kept productive beta chains. One record per CDR3 amino acid sequence lists the most common genes and DNA. The sample includes under 400,000 distinct CDR3 sequences, with under 25% observed a single time. The ten largest make up 9.5% to 15% of the sample. Sequenced sample: PBMCs or a T cell subset sorted from them (not recorded which). The receptors derive from an adult woman who had mild COVID-19 (a few samples of this study predate the infection). The sample titles of this study are shuffled in the database, so cell type and time point are left out; the donor was told from shared clones.

This clonotype was seen at least ten times. This chain joins TRBV4-2 and TRBJ2-5; D gene ambiguous. The CDR3 is 13 amino acids. Per germline, CDR1 LGHNA and CDR2 YNFKEQ. Trimming shortened V by 0 bases and J by 7 bases, and 9 bases separated the two germline ends. The CDR3 is CASSQDNSGTQYF. DNA of the CDR3: TGTGCCAGCAGCCAAGATAACTCCGGGACCCAGTACTTC.

The V call is TRBV20-1, the J call TRBJ2-1; D may be TRBD1 or TRBD2 (7 bases each). V dropped 3 bases and J dropped 9 bases, with 24 bases sitting between them. This CDR3 region has 16 residues. Germline V CDR1 and CDR2: DFQATT, SNEGSKA (reference sequence). Here the CDR3 reads CSASLWGSRGGGEQFF. The CDR3 DNA reads TGCAGTGCTAGCCTATGGGGTAGCAGGGGGGGTGGTGAGCAGTTCTTC.

This clonotype showed up just a few times. The V and J genes are TRBV12-3 or TRBV12-4 and TRBJ2-1; D is possibly TRBD2 (6 bases). Trimming took 1 base from V and 0 from J, leaving 10 bases between them. There are 16 residues in the CDR3. The CDR3 spells CASSLEEGVSYNEQFF. The CDR3 nucleotides are TGTGCCAGCAGTTTAGAGGAGGGCGTCTCCTACAATGAGCAGTTCTTC.

The chain links TRBV6-2 or TRBV6-3 to TRBJ2-3; TRBD2 agrees at 11 bases. Germline assignment: CDR1 MNHEY and CDR2 SVGEGT. V trimming: 2 bases; J trimming: 2 bases; junction bases outside the gene matches: 3. The length of the CDR3 is 16 residues. The CDR3 loop reads CASSYPLAGVTDTQYF. CDR3 sequence (DNA): TGTGCCAGCAGTTACCCACTAGCGGGAGTCACAGATACGCAGTATTTT.

The V and J genes are TRBV3-1 and TRBJ1-1; TRBD1 matches 7 bases. After removal of 4 bases from V and 0 bases from J, the junction contained 8 bases not matched to a gene. Germline V gene lookup returns CDR1 LGHDT and CDR2 YNNKEL (reference sequence). This CDR3 has 16 residues. The CDR3 protein is CASSPRQGPMNTEAFF. DNA of the CDR3: TGTGCCAGCAGCCCTCGACAGGGCCCGATGAACACTGAAGCTTTCTTT.

In this sample, this clonotype turned up a few times. As DNA, the CDR3 is TGTGCCAGCAGTTTGACTAGCGGCCACTCGTGGGAGCAGTACTTC. Its protein product is CASSLTSGHSWEQYF. The chain couples TRBV7-9 to TRBJ2-7; 9 bases line up with TRBD2. The CDR3 runs to 15 residues. Looked up from germline, CDR1 is SEHNR and CDR2 is FQNEAQ (reference sequence). The J segment lost 7 bases and the V segment lost 6 bases, leaving 13 bases of the junction unmatched.

This sequence joins TRBV15 and TRBJ2-1; D not resolved. Trimming pared 4 bases from V and 8 bases from J, leaving 6 bases between. Germline CDR1 is LNHNV and CDR2 is YYDKDF (reference sequence). The CDR3 has 11 residues. DNA for the CDR3: TGTGCCACCAGCAAGGGCCATGAGCAGTTCTTC. Translating gives CATSKGHEQFF. Using reference TRBV15 and TRBJ2-1 for the parts outside the CDR3, the full variable domain is DAMVIQNPRYQVTQFGKPVTLSCSQTLNHNVMYWYQQKSSQAPKLLFHYYDKDFNNEADTPDNFQSRRPNTSFCFLDIRSPGLGDTAMYLCATSKGHEQFFGPGTRLTVL.

The chain combines TRBV9 with TRBJ2-3, with D hard to call. Deletions cut 4 bases from V and 4 bases from J, with 10 bases between. This CDR3 spans 13 amino acids. The V gene's germline CDR1 is SGDLS and CDR2 YYNGEE. The CDR3 sequence: CASSPRVSDTQYF. The CDR3 DNA sequence: TGTGCCAGCAGCCCCCGTGTTTCAGATACGCAGTATTTT.

The chain couples TRBV10-3 to TRBJ2-1; 8 nucleotides line up with TRBD1. After removal of 0 bases from V and 7 bases from J, the junction contained 8 bases not matched to a gene. Germline V CDR1 and CDR2: ENHRY, SYGVKD. CDR3 length equals 16 residues. CDR3 nucleotides: TGTGCCATCAGTGAGTCGGGAGACAGGGGCGGGAATGAGCAGTTCTTC. Protein sequence: CAISESGDRGGNEQFF.

The chain uses TRBV5-1 and TRBJ2-6, with TRBD1 as a possible D gene (5 bases). CDR3 length equals 16 residues. V was cut by 1 base and J by 0 bases, with 8 bases left in between. Germline V gene lookup returns CDR1 SGHRS and CDR2 YFSETQ. CDR3 DNA sequence: TGCGCCAGCAGCTTGACAGGAAGCTCTGGGGCCAACGTCCTGACTTTC. Protein sequence: CASSLTGSSGANVLTF.

The chain has TRBV27 and TRBJ1-2; D uncertain. Germline V gene sequence: CDR1 MNHEY, CDR2 SMNVEV (reference sequence). This CDR3 has 14 amino acids. V was clipped by 5 bases and J by 8 bases, with 18 bases between them. CDR3 DNA sequence: TGTGCCAGCAGTCAGACCGGGAAGGACGGGGGCTACACCTTC. Encoded protein: CASSQTGKDGGYTF.